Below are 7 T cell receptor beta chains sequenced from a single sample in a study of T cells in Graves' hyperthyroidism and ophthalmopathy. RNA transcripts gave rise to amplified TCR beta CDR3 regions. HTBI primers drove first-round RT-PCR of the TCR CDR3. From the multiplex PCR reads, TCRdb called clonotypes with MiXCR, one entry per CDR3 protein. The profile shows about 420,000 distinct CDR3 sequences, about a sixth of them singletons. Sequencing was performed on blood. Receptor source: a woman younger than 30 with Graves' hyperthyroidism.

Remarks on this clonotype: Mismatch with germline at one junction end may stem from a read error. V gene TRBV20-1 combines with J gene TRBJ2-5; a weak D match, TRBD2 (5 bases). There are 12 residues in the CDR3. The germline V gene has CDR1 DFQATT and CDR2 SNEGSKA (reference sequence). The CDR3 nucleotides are TGCGGTGCTAGCCAGAGCCAAGAGACCCAGTACTTC. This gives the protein CGASQSQETQYF.

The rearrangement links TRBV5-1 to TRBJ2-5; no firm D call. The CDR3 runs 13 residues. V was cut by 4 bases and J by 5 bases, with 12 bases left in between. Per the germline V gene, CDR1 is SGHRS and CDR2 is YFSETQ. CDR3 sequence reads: CASSDGPRETQYF. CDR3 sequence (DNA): TGCGCCAGCAGCGACGGGCCACGGGAGACCCAGTACTTC.

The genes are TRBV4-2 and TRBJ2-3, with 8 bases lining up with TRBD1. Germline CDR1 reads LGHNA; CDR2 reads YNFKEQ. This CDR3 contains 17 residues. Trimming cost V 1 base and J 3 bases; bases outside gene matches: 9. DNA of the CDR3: TGTGCCAGCAGCCAAGGAACAGGGGGTGGGGGGACAGATACGCAGTATTTT. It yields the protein CASSQGTGGGGTDTQYF.

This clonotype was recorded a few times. CDR3 sequence: CASSENPGTGGNQPQHF. In DNA, the CDR3 is TGTGCCAGCAGTGAAAACCCCGGGACAGGAGGGAATCAGCCCCAGCATTTT. This chain uses TRBV6-1 with TRBJ1-5, with 8 bases that match TRBD1. Losses at the gene ends were 2 bases for V and 4 bases for J; bases not matched to a gene: 10. Per germline, CDR1 MNHNS and CDR2 SASEGT. The CDR3 has 17 amino acids.

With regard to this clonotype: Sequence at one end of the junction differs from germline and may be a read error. CDR3 in DNA: TGTGCCAGCTCACCACCCGGGCCCAATGTGCAGTTCTTC. Its translation: CASSPPGPNVQFF. The J gene is TRBJ2-1, the V gene TRBV18; D is ambiguous. The CDR3 contains 13 residues. Germline V gene lookup returns CDR1 KGHSH and CDR2 LQKENI.

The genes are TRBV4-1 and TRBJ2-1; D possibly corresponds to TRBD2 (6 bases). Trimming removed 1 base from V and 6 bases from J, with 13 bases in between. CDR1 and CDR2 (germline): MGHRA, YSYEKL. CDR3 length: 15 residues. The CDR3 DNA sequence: TGCGCCAGCAGCCAAGTAGGCGATAGCGGCAATGAGCAGTTCTTC. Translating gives CASSQVGDSGNEQFF.

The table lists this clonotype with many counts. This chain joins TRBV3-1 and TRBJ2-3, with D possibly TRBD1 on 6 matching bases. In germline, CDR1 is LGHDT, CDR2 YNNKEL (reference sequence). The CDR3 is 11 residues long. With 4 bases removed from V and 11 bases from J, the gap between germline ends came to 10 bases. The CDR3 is CASSLQGQQYF. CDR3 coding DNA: TGTGCCAGCAGCCTTCAGGGACAGCAGTATTTT.